Sequencing of this T cell receptor beta chain was carried out in a study of regulatory T cells in long-lasting Graves disease. Study-level background: Graves' cases, newly diagnosed, had used antithyroid drugs under 3 months.

This clonotype was seen repeatedly, ten times or more. This sample's time point: newly diagnosed GD, antithyroid drugs for less than 3 months. Following extraction of RNA from PBMCs, that RNA was used to make the TCR library. Trimming took 6 bases from V and 4 from J, leaving 10 bases between them. The germline gives CDR1 MDHEN, CDR2 SYDVKM. The CDR3 sequence is 13 residues long. Arm-PCR of CDR3 regions and iRepertoire HTBI primers were the basis on which TCR beta libraries were built. TCRdb independently ran MiXCR on the multiplex PCR reads; one entry per CDR3 protein. The table shows 500,000 or so distinct CDR3 sequences, with 12% to 15% occurring only once. The sample was also linked to a second study, of T cells in Graves' hyperthyroidism and ophthalmopathy. That work states: Using the HTBI primer set, a first-round RT-PCR was run on the TCR CDR3.

This chain uses TRBV28 with TRBJ2-1, with D tentatively TRBD2 (5 bases). The sequenced sample was peripheral blood mononuclear cells (PBMCs), obtained at new diagnosis, from a patient treated with antithyroid drugs. This sequence was found in a woman between 45 and 65 years old with Graves disease. The CDR3 reads CASSTTSYNEQFF. As DNA, the CDR3 is TGTGCCAGCAGCACTACTAGTTACAATGAGCAGTTCTTC.